This TCR beta chain came from a study of tumor and adjacent non-tumor tissue in lung cancer. Study details: Histology: about a dozen adenocarcinoma, 2 squamous cell carcinoma, 1 small cell lung cancer. Stage I to III disease affected roughly ten men and roughly five women aged roughly 31 to 76.

General study results and limits: Normal lung showed higher cumulative top 100 clone frequency than tumor.

TCRbeta libraries were built with three rounds of nested PCR, modified from ARM-PCR. TCRdb passed the multiplex PCR reads through MiXCR, listing each CDR3 protein once. The sample has 81,000 or so distinct CDR3 sequences, 75% to 90% seen once; the top ten hold roughly 13%. The V and J ends lost 6 bases and 0 bases respectively, with 12 bases between them. This CDR3 has 15 residues. Germline CDR1 reads SGHAT; CDR2 reads FQNNGV. The template was RNA from unsorted bulk tissue. Concerning this clonotype itself: Its specificity is unknown.

Sequencing was done on a sample of lung tumor tissue. The source of this sequence is a woman between 50 and 59 years old with non-small cell lung cancer. This rearrangement joins TRBV11-2 to TRBJ2-1, with D hard to call. CDR3 nucleotides: TGTGCCAGCAGTGCGGTGTCTAGCTCCTACAATGAGCAGTTCTTC. Translated: CASSAVSSSYNEQFF. Using reference TRBV11-2 and TRBJ2-1 for the parts outside the CDR3, the full variable domain is EAGVAQSPRYKIIEKRQSVAFWCNPISGHATLYWYQQILGQGPKLLIQFQNNGVVDDSQLPKDRFSAERLKGVDSTLKIQPAKLEDSAVYLCASSAVSSSYNEQFFGPGTRLTVL.